Each of the 10 T cell receptor beta chains below was sequenced from the same sample in a study of PD-1 blockade in classical Hodgkin lymphoma. Sequenced by immunoSEQ multiplex PCR; TCRdb stores in-frame clones only, minus some. The repertoire has 9,500 to 10,000 clones, roughly 92% of them found once; the top ten carry 13% to 15%. Exposure to brentuximab vedotin varied, and each patient had relapsed following autologous stem cell transplantation. The source material was peripheral blood mononuclear cells (PBMCs), sampled at baseline. These receptors all come from a human donor with classical Hodgkin lymphoma.

The rearrangement links TRBV19 to TRBJ2-1; D remains unclear. CDR1 and CDR2 (germline): LNHDA, SQIVND (reference sequence). CDR3 size: 12 residues. The germline V and J ends were trimmed by 3 bases and 5 bases, with 5 bases remaining between them. The CDR3 loop is CASSIPNNEQFF. The CDR3 bases are TGTGCCAGTAGTATTCCAAACAATGAGCAGTTCTTC.

The rearrangement uses TRBV12-5 and TRBJ1-1; tentatively, D is TRBD1 (5 bases). The CDR3 runs to 17 residues. Germline CDR1 LGHNT, CDR2 FRNRAP. V was trimmed by 1 base and J by 2 bases, leaving 17 bases between them. The chain's CDR3 is CASGLGRVPGTNTEAFF. The CDR3 DNA sequence: TGTGCTAGTGGTTTGGGACGGGTCCCCGGGACTAACACTGAAGCTTTCTTT.

V gene TRBV4-1 combines with J gene TRBJ2-7, with D uncertain. Trimming removed 4 bases from V and 7 bases from J, with 11 bases in between. The CDR3 runs to 12 residues. Germline CDR1 MGHRA, CDR2 YSYEKL. The CDR3 here is CASSRVSGEQYF. CDR3 bases: TGCGCCAGCAGCCGGGTTTCCGGGGAGCAGTACTTC.

This clone was picked up a small number of times. The gene calls are TRBV18 and TRBJ2-5, with D perhaps matching TRBD1 (6 bases). Germline-derived CDR1 and CDR2 are KGHSH and LQKENI. V was trimmed by 3 bases and J by 3 bases, leaving 11 bases between them. This CDR3 spans 14 amino acids. CDR3 DNA sequence: TGTGCCAGCTCACCTCTCAGGGGAAAAGAGACCCAGTACTTC. Residues: CASSPLRGKETQYF.

The chain combines TRBV19 with TRBJ2-6, with 8 positions matching TRBD2. With 3 bases clipped from V and 2 bases from J, the junction kept 6 bases outside the gene matches. Germline V lookup: CDR1 LNHDA, CDR2 SQIVND (reference sequence). The CDR3 spans 17 residues. In DNA form, the CDR3 reads TGTGCCAGTAGTATTCGGGAGGGCCGAGCTGGGGCCAACGTCCTGACTTTC. Protein product: CASSIREGRAGANVLTF.

The genes are TRBV19 and TRBJ1-4; no clear D. V lost 3 bases and J lost 5, with 10 bases in between. Germline values: CDR1 LNHDA, CDR2 SQIVND (reference sequence). The CDR3 spans 14 residues. The DNA of the CDR3 is TGTGCCAGTAGTATGTGGCTGCTAAATGAAAAACTGTTTTTT. Encoded protein: CASSMWLLNEKLFF.

The chain combines TRBV5-1 with TRBJ1-4; D not resolved. CDR3 length: 15 amino acids. Germline CDR1 SGHRS, CDR2 YFSETQ. V lost 0 bases and J 5 bases, leaving 11 bases between the germline ends. For the CDR3, the DNA is TGCGCCAGCAGCTTGGTTGCAGGAGGGAATGAAAAACTGTTTTTT. It yields the protein CASSLVAGGNEKLFF.

The V and J genes are TRBV7-6 and TRBJ2-5; D gene unclear. Trimming took off 4 bases at V and 2 bases at J, with 5 bases between the two ends. The CDR3 has 12 amino acids. Germline V gene lookup returns CDR1 SGHVS and CDR2 FNYEAQ. DNA of the CDR3: TGTGCCAGCAGCTCTATTCAAGAGACCCAGTACTTC. Translating gives CASSSIQETQYF.

The rearrangement uses TRBV7-9 and TRBJ2-1; a weak D match, TRBD2 (7 bases). The V end was cut by 3 bases, the J end by 7 bases, with 13 bases between. This CDR3 is built from 14 residues. The germline gives CDR1 SEHNR, CDR2 FQNEAQ (reference sequence). This CDR3 is CASSFGGGRNEQFF. CDR3 DNA sequence: TGTGCCAGCAGCTTCGGGGGCGGGAGAAATGAGCAGTTCTTC.

This clone was counted once. The chain employs TRBV6-1 and TRBJ1-5; D possibly corresponds to TRBD1 (6 bases). The V end was cut by 4 bases, the J end by 4 bases, with 20 bases between. The CDR3 length is 17 residues. Per the germline V gene, CDR1 is MNHNS and CDR2 is SASEGT. In nucleotides, the CDR3 is TGTGCCAGCAGTGGTCCCGGGACAAACTTAAGGAATCAGCCCCAGCATTTT. Translated, it gives CASSGPGTNLRNQPQHF.